The 9 T cell receptor beta chains below come from one sample, sequenced in a study of blood T cell repertoires in COVID-19 (dated by TCRdb to 2018 to 2021). The library was prepared using the immunoSEQ multiplex PCR assay. The source is immuneACCESS, and TCRdb retained only in-frame sequences with V and J called. Part of the clones is not carried over; for the studies checked, unresolved V genes explain less than half of this, and the remainder is unexplained. This sample has tens of thousands of clones in its table, and approximately 86% of those were observed once. Jointly, the top ten make up roughly 20% of the sample. The sample consisted of peripheral blood. The receptor source for this set is a woman older than 75 with acute or convalescent COVID-19.

This rearrangement joins TRBV2 to TRBJ2-3, with 10 bases fitting TRBD1. The ends lost 4 bases at V and 5 bases at J; junction bases unmatched: 3. The length of the CDR3 is 14 residues. Germline loops: CDR1 SNHLY, CDR2 FYNNEI. CDR3 in amino acids: CASSGQGAGDTQYF. In nucleotides, the CDR3 is TGTGCCAGCAGTGGACAGGGGGCCGGAGATACGCAGTATTTT.

The rearrangement links TRBV2 to TRBJ2-7, with TRBD1 matching over 7 bases. This CDR3 is 13 amino acids long. CDR1 SNHLY and CDR2 FYNNEI come from the germline V gene. With V trimmed by 7 bases and J by 6 bases, 9 bases remained unmatched. The CDR3 protein is CASTRQGFGEQYF. CDR3 in DNA: TGTGCCAGCACCAGACAGGGATTTGGCGAGCAGTACTTC.

The genes are TRBV5-1 and TRBJ1-2; D remains ambiguous. This CDR3 comprises 13 residues. V gave up 7 bases and J gave up 4 bases, with 14 bases separating them. Germline lookup yields CDR1 SGHRS and CDR2 YFSETQ. CDR3 DNA sequence: TGCGCCAGCCGTCCCGGGGTAGGCTATGGCTACACCTTC. Translation: CASRPGVGYGYTF.

The chain joins TRBV6-4 to TRBJ2-7; 12 bases match TRBD2. With V trimmed by 3 bases and J by 0 bases, 6 bases remained unmatched. The germline gives CDR1 MRHNA, CDR2 SNTAGT. The CDR3 consists of 17 residues. DNA of the CDR3: TGTGCCAGCAGTGAGCTAGCGGGGGGGGAAGGCTCCTACGAGCAGTACTTC. It specifies CASSELAGGEGSYEQYF.

The V call is TRBV5-1, the J call TRBJ2-2, with 16 bases fitting TRBD2. V dropped 4 bases and J dropped 7; count of bases not matched to a gene: 7. Germline V gene sequence: CDR1 SGHRS, CDR2 YFSETQ. The CDR3 is made up of 17 amino acids. CDR3 protein: CASSLGLAGGPSGELFF. The CDR3 coding sequence is TGCGCCAGCAGCCTGGGACTAGCGGGGGGGCCCAGCGGGGAGCTGTTTTTT.

V usage is TRBV9 and J usage is TRBJ1-2; 8 bases fit TRBD1. The CDR3 contains 16 residues. V trimming: 3 bases; J trimming: 5 bases; junction bases outside the gene matches: 12. The germline CDR1 and CDR2 sequences are SGDLS and YYNGEE. The CDR3 DNA is TGTGCCAGCAGCGCTAGCTCCGGGACAGGTCGTTATGGCTACACCTTC. Translation: CASSASSGTGRYGYTF.

The chain combines TRBV5-1 with TRBJ2-2; D may be TRBD1 (6 bases). With 4 bases removed from V and 7 bases from J, the gap between germline ends came to 14 bases. The CDR3 extends over 14 amino acids. The germline gives CDR1 SGHRS, CDR2 YFSETQ. CDR3 region: CASSPRQEVGELFF. For the CDR3, the DNA is TGCGCCAGCAGCCCCCGACAGGAAGTCGGGGAGCTGTTTTTT.

In its sample, this clone was seen once. The DNA of the CDR3 is TGTGCCAGCAGCCAAGGGGACAGGGGGCTCGACGAGCAGTACTTC. It codes for CASSQGDRGLDEQYF. The chain combines TRBV11-2 with TRBJ2-7, with TRBD1 matching over 12 bases. Trimming took 5 bases from V and 5 from J; bases not matched to a gene: 7. CDR1 and CDR2 from the germline V gene are SGHAT and FQNNGV. This CDR3 has 15 residues.

This chain joins TRBV18 and TRBJ2-6, with 9 bases identical to TRBD1. The junction had 5 bases not matched to a gene; V was cut back by 3 bases and J by 2 bases. Germline V gene sequence: CDR1 KGHSH, CDR2 LQKENI. This CDR3 has 17 residues. CDR3: CASSPSGQGTGANVLTF. The CDR3 DNA follows: TGTGCCAGCTCACCGTCGGGACAGGGTACTGGGGCCAACGTCCTGACTTTC.